The 11 T cell receptor beta chains below were found in one sample sequenced in a study of naive and memory T cell subsets. The beta constant-region primer was an equimolar mix of two oligonucleotides covering TRBC1 and TRBC2. Ligated cDNA was amplified by four rounds of PCR with nested alpha and beta constant-region primers and SP2. Each CDR3 protein gets one entry after TCRdb re-called the UMI-ligation and nested PCR reads with MiXCR. The sample carries about 90,000 distinct CDR3 sequences, over 9% recorded once. Overall study results and limits: A few larger clonotypes appeared in naive repertoires, especially CD8, possibly memory cells re-expressing CD45RA.

The antigens of these receptors remain unknown. The sequencing input was naive CD4+ T cells from blood. Receptors were obtained from a human donor in good health.

This clonotype was recorded a few times. The chain links TRBV7-3 to TRBJ2-3; no firm D call. CDR3 size: 16 residues. Germline lookup yields CDR1 SGHTA and CDR2 FQGTGA. The V gene lost 2 bases and the J gene lost 1 base, with 13 bases spanning the gap. CDR3 nucleotides: TGTGCCAGCAGCTTACGGCCATCCGGCGGCACAGATACGCAGTATTTT. Translated: CASSLRPSGGTDTQYF.

For the CDR3, the DNA is TGCGCCAGCAGCCGAGTCCGAACTAGTTCAACCTACAATGAGCAGTTCTTC. Its protein is CASSRVRTSSTYNEQFF. This sequence joins TRBV4-3 and TRBJ2-1; D is perhaps TRBD2 (5 bases). Germline-derived CDR1 and CDR2 are LGHNA and YSLEER. The V end lost 4 bases, the J end lost 2 bases, and 18 bases lay between the germline ends. CDR3 length: 17 amino acids.

The genes are TRBV27 and TRBJ1-6, with D uncertain. The V end lost 2 bases, the J end lost 0 bases, and 8 bases lay between the germline ends. CDR3 length: 16 residues. Germline V gene lookup returns CDR1 MNHEY and CDR2 SMNVEV (reference sequence). The CDR3: CASSLKASSYNSPLHF. The DNA of the CDR3 is TGTGCCAGCAGTTTAAAGGCGAGCTCCTATAATTCACCCCTCCACTTT.

This chain uses TRBV5-1 with TRBJ2-5; D perhaps matches TRBD2 (5 bases). Trimming cost V 1 base and J 1 base, with 14 bases left between them. The CDR3 runs to 16 residues. Germline V lookup: CDR1 SGHRS, CDR2 YFSETQ. CDR3 in amino acids: CASSLTPGRGQETQYF. The DNA of the CDR3 is TGCGCCAGCAGCTTGACCCCAGGACGGGGCCAAGAGACCCAGTACTTC.

The chain combines TRBV6-2 or TRBV6-3 with TRBJ1-5; 10 nucleotides match TRBD1. Per germline, CDR1 MNHEY and CDR2 SVGEGT. V gave up 9 bases and J gave up 3 bases; unmatched junction bases: 8. CDR3 size: 15 residues. The CDR3 sequence: CASARDRGFNQPQHF. CDR3 DNA: TGTGCCAGTGCCCGGGACAGGGGATTCAATCAGCCCCAGCATTTT.

This clonotype has a count of ten or more. The chain's CDR3 is CASSTMQETQYF. CDR3 coding DNA: TGTGCCAGCAGCACAATGCAAGAGACCCAGTACTTC. The chain has TRBV7-6 and TRBJ2-5; D not certain. CDR1 and CDR2 (germline): SGHVS, FNYEAQ. V was pared by 5 bases and J by 2 bases, with 6 bases between. The CDR3 runs 12 residues.

This chain joins TRBV7-2 and TRBJ1-5, with TRBD1 as a possible D gene (5 bases). The CDR3 consists of 14 residues. The germline CDR1 and CDR2 sequences are SGHTA and FQGNSA. Trimming stripped 3 bases from V and 9 bases from J, with 15 bases between. DNA for the CDR3: TGTGCCAGCAGCTTTCAGGGTCCGCTCGGGCCCCAGCATTTT. Translating it yields CASSFQGPLGPQHF.

The J gene is TRBJ2-7, the V gene TRBV29-1; D not certain. Trimming pared 6 bases from V and 2 bases from J, leaving 14 bases between. Per germline, CDR1 SQVTM and CDR2 ANQGSEA. The CDR3 length is 13 residues. The DNA of the CDR3 is TGCAGCGTGGCGCCGGACGGAGCCTACGAGCAGTACTTC. This translates into CSVAPDGAYEQYF.

This chain connects TRBV12-3 or TRBV12-4 to TRBJ1-1, with 9 bases identical to TRBD1. The CDR3 runs to 15 residues. V trimming: 6 bases; J trimming: 2 bases; junction bases outside the gene matches: 7. CDR3 amino acids: CASRGRGQGNTEAFF. The CDR3 DNA reads as TGTGCCAGCAGAGGGAGGGGACAGGGAAACACTGAAGCTTTCTTT.

The chain combines TRBV10-3 with TRBJ2-2, with 7 bases matching TRBD1. V lost 6 bases and J lost 6; bases outside the gene matches: 7. CDR1 and CDR2 (germline): ENHRY, SYGVKD. CDR3 length: 14 amino acids. The CDR3 DNA is TGTGCCATCAGCGGGACAGTGGGTCCCGGGGAGCTGTTTTTT. Encoded protein: CAISGTVGPGELFF.

The chain couples TRBV6-1 to TRBJ2-7, with TRBD1 identical over 11 bases. After removal of 8 bases from V and 4 bases from J, the junction contained 10 bases not matched to a gene. The CDR3 totals 15 residues. Germline CDR1 is MNHNS and CDR2 is SASEGT. The CDR3 region has the DNA TGTGCCAGCCATAGGGGACAGGGGGTTTTTTACGAGCAGTACTTC. This gives the protein CASHRGQGVFYEQYF.